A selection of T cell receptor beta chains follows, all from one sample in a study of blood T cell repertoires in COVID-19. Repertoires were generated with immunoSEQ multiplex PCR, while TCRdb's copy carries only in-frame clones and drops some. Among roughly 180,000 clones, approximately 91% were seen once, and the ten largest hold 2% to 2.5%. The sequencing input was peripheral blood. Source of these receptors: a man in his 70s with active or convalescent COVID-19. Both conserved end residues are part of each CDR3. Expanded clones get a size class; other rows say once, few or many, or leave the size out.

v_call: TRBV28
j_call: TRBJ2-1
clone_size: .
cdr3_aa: CASSGFGVTQGNEQFF

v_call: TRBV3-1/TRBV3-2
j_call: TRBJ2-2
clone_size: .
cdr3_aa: CASSQDTGYTGELFF

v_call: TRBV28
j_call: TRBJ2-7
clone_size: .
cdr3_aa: CASSFRPGAYEQYF

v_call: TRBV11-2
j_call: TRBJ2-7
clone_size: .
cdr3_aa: CASSLTDRSSYEQYF

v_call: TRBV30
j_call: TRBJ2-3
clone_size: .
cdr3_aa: CAWSRVAGGGTDTQYF

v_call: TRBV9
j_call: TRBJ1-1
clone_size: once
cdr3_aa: CASSEYRGQGTEAFF

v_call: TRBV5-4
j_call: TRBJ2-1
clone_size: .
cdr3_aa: CASSPQTGYGGLEQFF

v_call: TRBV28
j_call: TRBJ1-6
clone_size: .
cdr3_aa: CASSYRAWYSPLHF

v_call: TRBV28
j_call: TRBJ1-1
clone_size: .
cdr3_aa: CASRRQGPLSTEAFF

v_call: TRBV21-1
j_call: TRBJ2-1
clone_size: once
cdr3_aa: CASSKVAWGGSYNEQFF

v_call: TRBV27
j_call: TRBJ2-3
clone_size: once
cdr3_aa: CASSSPTNFTDTQYF

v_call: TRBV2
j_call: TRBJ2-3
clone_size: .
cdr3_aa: CASSEDLAGGITDTQYF

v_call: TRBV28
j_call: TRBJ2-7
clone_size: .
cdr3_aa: CASKPGQVPYEQYF

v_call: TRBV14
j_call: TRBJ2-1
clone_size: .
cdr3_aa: CASSQGRLIAYNEQFF

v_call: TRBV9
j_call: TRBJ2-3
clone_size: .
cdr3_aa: CASSSVGTSTDTQYF

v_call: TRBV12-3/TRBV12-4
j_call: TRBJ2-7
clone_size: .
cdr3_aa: CASSLITTGEQYF

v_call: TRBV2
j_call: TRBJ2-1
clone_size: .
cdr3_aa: CASRTGTGNEQFF

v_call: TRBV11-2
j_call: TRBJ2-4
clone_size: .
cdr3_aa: CASSPQAGTPILDKNIQYF

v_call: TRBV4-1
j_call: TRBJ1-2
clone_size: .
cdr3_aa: CASRGTGLMGGYTF

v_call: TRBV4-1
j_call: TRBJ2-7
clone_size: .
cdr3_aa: CASSQQGHDEQYF

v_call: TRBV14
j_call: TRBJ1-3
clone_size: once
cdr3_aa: CASSSRQGAGNTIYF

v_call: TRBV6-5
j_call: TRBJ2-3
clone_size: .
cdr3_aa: CASRPGQPGDTQYF

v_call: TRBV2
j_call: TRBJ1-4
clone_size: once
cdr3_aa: CASRTGGSNEKLFF

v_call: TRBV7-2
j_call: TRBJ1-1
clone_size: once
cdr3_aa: CASKSGVLNTEAFF

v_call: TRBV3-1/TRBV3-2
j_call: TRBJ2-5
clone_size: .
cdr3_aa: CALPGTSGGGGETQYF

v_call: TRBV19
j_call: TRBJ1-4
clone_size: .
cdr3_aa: CASSIDGTGVNEKLFF

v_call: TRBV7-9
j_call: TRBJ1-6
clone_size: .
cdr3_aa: CASSMGQGLYDNSPLHF

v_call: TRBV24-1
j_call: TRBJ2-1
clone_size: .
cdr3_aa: CATSDRRADNYNEQFF

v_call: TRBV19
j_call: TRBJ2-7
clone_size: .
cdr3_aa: CASSISKTGAYEQYF

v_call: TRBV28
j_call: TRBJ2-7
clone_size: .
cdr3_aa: CASRRERTGAYEQYF

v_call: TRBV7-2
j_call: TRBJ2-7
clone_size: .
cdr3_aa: CASSLPKGTGEQYF

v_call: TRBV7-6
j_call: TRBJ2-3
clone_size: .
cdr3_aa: CASSSDSFTSTDTQYF

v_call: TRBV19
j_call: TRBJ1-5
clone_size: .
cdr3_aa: CASRLGDSANQPQHF

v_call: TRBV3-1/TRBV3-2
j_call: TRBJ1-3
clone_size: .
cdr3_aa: CASSQDRGGIRSGNTIYF

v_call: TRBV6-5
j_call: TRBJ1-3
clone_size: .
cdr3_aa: CASVSSSGNTIYF

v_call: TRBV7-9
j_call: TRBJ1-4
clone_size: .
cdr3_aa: CASSPKGGVSGVEKLFF

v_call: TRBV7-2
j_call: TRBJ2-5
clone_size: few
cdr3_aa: CASSAGLAGKETQYF

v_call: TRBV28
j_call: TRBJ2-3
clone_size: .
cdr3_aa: CASSPPSGSTDTQYF

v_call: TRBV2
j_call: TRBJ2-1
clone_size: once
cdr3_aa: CASRGPPLYNEQFF

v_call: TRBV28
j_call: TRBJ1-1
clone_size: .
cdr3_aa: CASSPMGPNTEAFF

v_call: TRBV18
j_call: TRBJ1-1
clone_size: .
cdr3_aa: CASSSGAGTLNTEAFF

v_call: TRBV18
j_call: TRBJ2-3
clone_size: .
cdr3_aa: CASSPLSGAPDTQYF

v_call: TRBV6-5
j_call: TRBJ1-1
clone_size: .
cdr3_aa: CASSVTTGGTEAFF

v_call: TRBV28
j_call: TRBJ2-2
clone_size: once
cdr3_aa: CASSLSGVNTGELFF

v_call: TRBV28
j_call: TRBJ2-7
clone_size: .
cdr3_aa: CASREGSGEQYF

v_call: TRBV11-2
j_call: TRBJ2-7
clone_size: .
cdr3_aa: CASRPRAVGAYEQYF

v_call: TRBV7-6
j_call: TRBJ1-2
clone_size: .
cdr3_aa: CASSSTAGGGYGYTF

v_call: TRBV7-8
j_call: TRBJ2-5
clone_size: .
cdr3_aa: CASSLLIAGVETQYF

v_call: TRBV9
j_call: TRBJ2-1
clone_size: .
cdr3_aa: CASSVGSRERYNEQFF